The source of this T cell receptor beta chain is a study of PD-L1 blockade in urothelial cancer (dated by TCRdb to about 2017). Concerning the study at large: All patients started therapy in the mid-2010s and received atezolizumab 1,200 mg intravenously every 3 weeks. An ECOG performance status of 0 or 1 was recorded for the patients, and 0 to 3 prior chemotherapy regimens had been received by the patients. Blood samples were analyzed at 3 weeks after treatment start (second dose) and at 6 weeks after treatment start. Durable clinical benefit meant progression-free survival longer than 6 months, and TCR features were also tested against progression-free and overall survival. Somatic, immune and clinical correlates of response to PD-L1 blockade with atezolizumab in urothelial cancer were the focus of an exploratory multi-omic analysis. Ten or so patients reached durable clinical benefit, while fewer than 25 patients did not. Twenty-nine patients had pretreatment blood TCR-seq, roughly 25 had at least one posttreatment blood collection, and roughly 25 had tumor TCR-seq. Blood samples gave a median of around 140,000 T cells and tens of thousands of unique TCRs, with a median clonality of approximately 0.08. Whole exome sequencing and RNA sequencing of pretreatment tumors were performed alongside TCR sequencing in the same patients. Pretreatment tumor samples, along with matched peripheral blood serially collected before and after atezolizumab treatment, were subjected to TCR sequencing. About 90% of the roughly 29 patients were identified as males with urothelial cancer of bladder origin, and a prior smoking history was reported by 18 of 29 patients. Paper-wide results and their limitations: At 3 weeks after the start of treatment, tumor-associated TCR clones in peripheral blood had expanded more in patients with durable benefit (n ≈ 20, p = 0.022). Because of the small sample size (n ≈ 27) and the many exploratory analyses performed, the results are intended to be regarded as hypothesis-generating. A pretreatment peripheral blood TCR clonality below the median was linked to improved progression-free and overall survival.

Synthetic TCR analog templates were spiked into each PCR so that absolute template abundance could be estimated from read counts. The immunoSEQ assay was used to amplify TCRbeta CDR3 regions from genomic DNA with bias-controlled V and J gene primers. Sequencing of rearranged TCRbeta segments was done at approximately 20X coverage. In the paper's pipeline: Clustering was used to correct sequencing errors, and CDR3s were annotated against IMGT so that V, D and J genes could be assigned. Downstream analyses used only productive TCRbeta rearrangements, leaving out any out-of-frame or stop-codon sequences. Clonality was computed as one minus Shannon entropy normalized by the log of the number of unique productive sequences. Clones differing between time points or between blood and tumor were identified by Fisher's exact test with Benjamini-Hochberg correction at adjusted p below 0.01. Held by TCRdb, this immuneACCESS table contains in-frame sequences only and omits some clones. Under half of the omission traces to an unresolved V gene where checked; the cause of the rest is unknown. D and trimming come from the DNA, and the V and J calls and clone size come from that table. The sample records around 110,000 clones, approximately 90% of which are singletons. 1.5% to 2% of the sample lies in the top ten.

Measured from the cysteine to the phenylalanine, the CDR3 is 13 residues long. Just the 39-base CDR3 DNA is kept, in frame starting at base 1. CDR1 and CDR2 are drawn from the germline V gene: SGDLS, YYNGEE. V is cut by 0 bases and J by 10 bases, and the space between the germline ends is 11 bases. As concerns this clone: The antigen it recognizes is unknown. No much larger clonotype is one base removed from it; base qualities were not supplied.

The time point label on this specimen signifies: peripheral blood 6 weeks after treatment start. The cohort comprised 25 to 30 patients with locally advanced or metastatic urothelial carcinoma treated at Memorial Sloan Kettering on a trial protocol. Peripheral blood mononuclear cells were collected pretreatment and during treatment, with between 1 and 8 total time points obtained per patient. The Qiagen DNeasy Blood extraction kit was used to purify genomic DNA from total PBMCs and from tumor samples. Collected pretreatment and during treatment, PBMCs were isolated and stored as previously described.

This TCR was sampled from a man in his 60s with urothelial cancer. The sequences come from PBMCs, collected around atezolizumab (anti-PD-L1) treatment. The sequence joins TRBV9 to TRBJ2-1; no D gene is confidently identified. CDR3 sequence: CASSVDGLNEQFF. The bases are TGTGCCAGCAGCGTAGATGGGCTAAACGAGCAGTTCTTC.